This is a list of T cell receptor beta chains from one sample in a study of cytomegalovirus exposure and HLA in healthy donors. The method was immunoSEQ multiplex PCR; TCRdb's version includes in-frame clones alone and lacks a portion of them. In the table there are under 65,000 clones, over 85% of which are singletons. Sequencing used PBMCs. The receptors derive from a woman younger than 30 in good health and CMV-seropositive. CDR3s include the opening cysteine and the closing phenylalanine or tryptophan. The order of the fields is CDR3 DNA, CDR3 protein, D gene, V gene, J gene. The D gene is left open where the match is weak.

cdr3_nt: TGTGCCAGCAGGGGGCTCTACGAGCAGTACTTC
cdr3_aa: CASRGLYEQYF
d_call: .
v_call: TRBV28
j_call: TRBJ2-7

cdr3_nt: TGTGCCAGTAGCCACAGGGAACTCTACTACGAGCAGTACTTC
cdr3_aa: CASSHRELYYEQYF
d_call: .
v_call: TRBV19
j_call: TRBJ2-7

cdr3_nt: TGTGCCAGCAGCGTCGCTAGCGGGGGATCCTACGAGCAGTACTTC
cdr3_aa: CASSVASGGSYEQYF
d_call: TRBD2
v_call: TRBV9
j_call: TRBJ2-7

cdr3_nt: TGTGCCTGGAGTGCGGGACACTTGAACACTGAAGCTTTCTTT
cdr3_aa: CAWSAGHLNTEAFF
d_call: .
v_call: TRBV30
j_call: TRBJ1-1

cdr3_nt: TGTGCCAGCAGCTCCACAGGGGTTAATGAGCAGTTCTTC
cdr3_aa: CASSSTGVNEQFF
d_call: TRBD1
v_call: TRBV13
j_call: TRBJ2-1

cdr3_nt: TGCGCCAGCAGCCAAGATAGGGACAGGGGATTCTATGGCTACACCTTC
cdr3_aa: CASSQDRDRGFYGYTF
d_call: TRBD1
v_call: TRBV4-3
j_call: TRBJ1-2

cdr3_nt: TGTGCCAGCAGCCCAGCGGGGGGGGGAGATACGCAGTATTTT
cdr3_aa: CASSPAGGGDTQYF
d_call: TRBD2
v_call: TRBV7-3
j_call: TRBJ2-3

cdr3_nt: TGTGCCAGCAGACAGGCACCCACTTATAGCAATCAGCCCCAGCATTTT
cdr3_aa: CASRQAPTYSNQPQHF
d_call: .
v_call: TRBV6-6
j_call: TRBJ1-5

cdr3_nt: TGCGCCAGCAGCCAAGGACAGGGGCTTACTAACTATGGCTACACCTTC
cdr3_aa: CASSQGQGLTNYGYTF
d_call: TRBD1
v_call: TRBV4-1
j_call: TRBJ1-2

cdr3_nt: TGCAGCGTTGCCCGCAGTGGTCACCGGGATTCTGAGCAGTTCTTC
cdr3_aa: CSVARSGHRDSEQFF
d_call: .
v_call: TRBV29-1
j_call: TRBJ2-1

cdr3_nt: TGCGCCAGCAGCCCACAGGGTTGGGACACCGGGGAGCTGTTTTTT
cdr3_aa: CASSPQGWDTGELFF
d_call: .
v_call: TRBV4-3
j_call: TRBJ2-2

cdr3_nt: TGTGCCAGCAGCGCGCAGGGGGCGGTTGATGAAAAACTGTTTTTT
cdr3_aa: CASSAQGAVDEKLFF
d_call: TRBD1
v_call: TRBV11-2
j_call: TRBJ1-4

cdr3_nt: TGCAGCGTTCGTCGGTGGACTAGCAACCAAGAGACCCAGTACTTC
cdr3_aa: CSVRRWTSNQETQYF
d_call: TRBD2
v_call: TRBV29-1
j_call: TRBJ2-5

cdr3_nt: TGTGCCAGCAGTGAGGGACAGGGGCTCAATGAGCAGTTCTTC
cdr3_aa: CASSEGQGLNEQFF
d_call: TRBD1
v_call: TRBV6-1
j_call: TRBJ2-1